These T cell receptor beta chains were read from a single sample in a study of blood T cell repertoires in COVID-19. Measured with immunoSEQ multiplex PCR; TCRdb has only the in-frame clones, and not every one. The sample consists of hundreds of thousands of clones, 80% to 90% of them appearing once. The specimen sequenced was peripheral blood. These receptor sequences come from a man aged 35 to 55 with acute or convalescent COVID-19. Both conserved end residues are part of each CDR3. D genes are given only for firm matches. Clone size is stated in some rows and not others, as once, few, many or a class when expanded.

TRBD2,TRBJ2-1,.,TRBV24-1,TGTGCCACCAGTGACCGGACTAGCGGGAGTGGGTATGAGCAGTTCTTC,CATSDRTSGSGYEQFF
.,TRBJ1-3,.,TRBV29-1,TGCAGCGTTGAATTACAGTCTGGAAACACCATATATTTT,CSVELQSGNTIYF
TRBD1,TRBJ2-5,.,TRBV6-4,TGTGCCAGCAGGCAGCCGCCGGGACAGGGACCTAAAAGGGGGCAAGAGACCCAGTACTTC,CASRQPPGQGPKRGQETQYF
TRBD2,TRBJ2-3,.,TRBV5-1,TGCGCCAGCAGCTTGGGACTAGCGGAGTCCACAGATACGCAGTATTTT,CASSLGLAESTDTQYF
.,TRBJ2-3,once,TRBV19,TGTGCCAGTAGTTTCAGACGGGGCACAGATACGCAGTATTTT,CASSFRRGTDTQYF
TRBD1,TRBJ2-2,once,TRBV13,TGTGCCAGCAGCGCCCAGGGGGATTACACCGGGGAGCTGTTTTTT,CASSAQGDYTGELFF
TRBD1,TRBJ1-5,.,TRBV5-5,TGTGCCAGCAGCGGAGGACAGGTCCAGCCCCAGCATTTT,CASSGGQVQPQHF
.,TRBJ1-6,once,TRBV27,TGTGCCAGCAGTTTTGGAGGGCAGGACTCCCTTTCACCCCTCCACTTT,CASSFGGQDSLSPLHF
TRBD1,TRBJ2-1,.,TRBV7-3,TGTGCCAGCAGCTTAGGACAGGGAGCCTACAATGAGCAGTTCTTC,CASSLGQGAYNEQFF
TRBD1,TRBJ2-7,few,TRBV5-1,TGCGCCAGCAGCCCCGGGACAGGGGGCGTACAGGAGCAGTACTTC,CASSPGTGGVQEQYF
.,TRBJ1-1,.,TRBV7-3,TGTGCCAGCAGCTTAGAAGGCCGGAGCACTGAAGCTTTCTTT,CASSLEGRSTEAFF
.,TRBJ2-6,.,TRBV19,TGTGCCTCCCAAAAACAGAGCTCTGGGGCCAACGTCCTGACTTTC,CASQKQSSGANVLTF
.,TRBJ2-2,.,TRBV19,TGTGCCAGTAGTATGTGGAGAAGCGACGGGGAGCTGTTTTTT,CASSMWRSDGELFF